This TCR beta chain is drawn from a study of blood T cell repertoires in COVID-19. Across the study: Samples came from the United States, Italy and Spain, spanning acute and convalescent COVID-19. PBMCs, B-cell-depleted T cells, or T cells provided the cDNA or gDNA that made up the material.

In the authors' methods: Reference gene primer amplification gave estimated nucleated cell counts. Method: immunoSEQ multiplex PCR; TCRdb's copy keeps in-frame clones and lacks some. The DNA gave D and trimming, while V, J and clone size come from that table. Of 170,000 or so clones in the sample, around 82% are singletons; the top ten hold roughly 14%. This CDR3 spans 17 amino acids. The germline V gene has CDR1 LGHNA and CDR2 YNFKEQ. V lost 1 base and J lost 1; bases outside the gene matches: 5. The chain links TRBV4-2 to TRBJ2-5; 11 nucleotides line up with TRBD2. Material: peripheral blood. The TCR comes from a man aged 18 to 35 with active or convalescent COVID-19. CDR3: CASSQVMGTSGQETQYF. CDR3 sequence (DNA): TGTGCCAGCAGCCAAGTAATGGGGACTAGCGGCCAAGAGACCCAGTACTTC.